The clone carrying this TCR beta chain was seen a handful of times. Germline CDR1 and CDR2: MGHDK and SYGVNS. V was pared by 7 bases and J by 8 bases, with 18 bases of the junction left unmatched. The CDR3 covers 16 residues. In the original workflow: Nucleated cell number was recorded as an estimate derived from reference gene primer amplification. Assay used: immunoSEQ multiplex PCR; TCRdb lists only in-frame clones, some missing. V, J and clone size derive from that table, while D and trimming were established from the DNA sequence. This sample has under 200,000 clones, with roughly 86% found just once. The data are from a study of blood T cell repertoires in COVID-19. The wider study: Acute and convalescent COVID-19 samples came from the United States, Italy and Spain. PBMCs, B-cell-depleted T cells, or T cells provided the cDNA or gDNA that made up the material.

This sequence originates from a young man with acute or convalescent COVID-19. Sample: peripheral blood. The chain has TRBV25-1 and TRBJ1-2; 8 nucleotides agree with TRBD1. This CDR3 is CASTNGRQGALSGYTF. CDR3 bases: TGTGCCAGCACTAATGGGCGGCAGGGGGCTTTGTCGGGCTACACCTTC.